This T cell receptor (beta chain) was profiled in a study of CD8+ T cells in alopecia areata. Study-wide points: Lesional scalp, notably in alopecia totalis/universalis, had clonality above that of normal scalp. Patients shared TCRs less clearly than mice did, possibly for HLA-related reasons.

On this clone itself: Antigen unknown.

Germline V gene data show CDR1 as SGDLS and CDR2 as YYNGEE. The V segment lost 3 bases and the J segment 8 bases; nucleotides outside the gene matches: 11. The CDR3 is 15 residues long. RNA was extracted and reverse transcribed into cDNA as the sequencing template. Produced via immunoSEQ multiplex PCR; TCRdb's table is partial and in-frame only. There are some 130,000 clones in the sample; more than 40% occur only once, and around 20% lies in the top ten. Collected material from alopecia areata patients comprised lesional scalp punch biopsies and peripheral blood. Separation by sorting yielded CD4+ and CD8+ T cells from PBMCs.

The chain is built from TRBV9 and TRBJ2-1; 7 bases fit TRBD1. The receptor was derived from a human donor with alopecia areata. The sequences come from CD8+ T cells sorted from blood, collected at week 0. Written as DNA, the CDR3 is TGTGCCAGCAGCGCCGACAGGGTAGAGGGCGATGAGCAGTTCTTC. Amino acid sequence: CASSADRVEGDEQFF. Drawing the rest from reference TRBV9 and TRBJ2-1, the complete variable domain is DSGVTQTPKHLITATGQRVTLRCSPRSGDLSVYWYQQSLDQGLQFLIQYYNGEERAKGNILERFSAQQFPDLHSELNLSSLELGDSALYFCASSADRVEGDEQFFGPGTRLTVL.